Below, 8 T cell receptor beta chains from the same sample are listed, as sequenced in a study of patients and donors after allogeneic stem cell transplantation. Each CDR3 protein gets one entry after TCRdb re-called the RT-PCR reads with MiXCR. The table records about a million distinct CDR3 sequences, 18% of them present only once. Sequenced material: blood, either unsorted or a sorted T cell fraction (not recorded which). Receptors originate from a human donor who was either an allogeneic HSCT recipient or a stem cell or donor lymphocyte infusion donor (not recorded which). It is not recorded whose cells these are; they may come from a transplant donor.

This rearrangement joins TRBV7-2 to TRBJ1-5; no definite D call. The CDR3 contains 12 residues. Trimming stripped 5 bases from V and 7 bases from J, with 9 bases between. Germline CDR1 reads SGHTA; CDR2 reads FQGNSA. The CDR3: CASSRMGQPQHF. Written as DNA, the CDR3 is TGTGCCAGCAGCCGCATGGGGCAGCCCCAGCATTTT.

This clonotype was seen a few times. The CDR3: CASSQDGDRGYYGYTF. CDR3 nucleotide sequence: TGTGCCAGCAGCCAAGATGGGGACAGGGGTTACTATGGCTACACCTTC. The chain has TRBV4-2 and TRBJ1-2; 10 positions match TRBD1. Germline CDR1 is LGHNA and CDR2 is YNFKEQ. J was trimmed by 3 bases and V by 0 bases; bases with no gene match: 4. This CDR3 comprises 16 residues.

There are a few counts of this clonotype. The gene calls are TRBV12-3 or TRBV12-4 and TRBJ1-1; unclear D gene. V was shortened by 0 bases and J by 2 bases, with 7 bases between the two germline ends. The CDR3 contains 14 residues. The CDR3 nucleotides are TGTGCCAGCAGTTTAGCAGGCATTAACACTGAAGCTTTCTTT. As protein: CASSLAGINTEAFF.

This clonotype was seen a few times. The CDR3 is CASSSHLYNSPLHF. CDR3 nucleotide sequence: TGTGCCAGCAGCTCGCATTTATATAATTCACCCCTCCACTTT. The chain has TRBV7-2 and TRBJ1-6; no clear D. Germline loops: CDR1 SGHTA, CDR2 FQGNSA. The CDR3 is 14 residues long. V dropped 4 bases and J dropped 4 bases, with 8 bases sitting between them. The full variable domain, completed using reference TRBV7-2 and TRBJ1-6, is GAGVSQSPSNKVTEKGKDVELRCDPISGHTALYWYRQSLGQGLEFLIYFQGNSAPDKSGLPSDRFSAERTGGSVSTLTIQRTQQEDSAVYLCASSSHLYNSPLHFGNGTRLTVT.

There are a few counts of this clonotype. V gene TRBV10-3 combines with J gene TRBJ1-1; D gene unclear. The CDR3 has 14 residues. Trimming took 4 bases from V and 0 from J, leaving 9 bases between them. The germline gives CDR1 ENHRY, CDR2 SYGVKD. This CDR3 reads CAISGGALNTEAFF. The CDR3 coding sequence is TGTGCCATCAGTGGGGGAGCGCTGAACACTGAAGCTTTCTTT.

The table lists this clonotype with a few counts. The rearrangement uses TRBV7-2 and TRBJ2-7; tentative D call: TRBD2 (6 bases). Trimming took 7 bases from V and 4 from J, leaving 23 bases between them. The CDR3 contains 16 residues. Germline CDR1 SGHTA, CDR2 FQGNSA. CDR3 region: CASNIAGGRTIYEQYF. CDR3 DNA: TGTGCCAGCAACATTGCAGGAGGGCGGACGATTTACGAGCAGTACTTC.

This clonotype was counted ten times or more. The chain is built from TRBV25-1 and TRBJ1-2; D gene uncertain. The CDR3 runs to 14 residues. Germline CDR1 is MGHDK and CDR2 is SYGVNS. V gave up 7 bases and J gave up 5 bases, with 17 bases separating them. This CDR3 is CASTPGNRPYGYTF. In DNA form, the CDR3 reads TGTGCCAGCACCCCGGGGAACAGACCTTATGGCTACACCTTC.

CDR3: CATSPAGTSYNEQFF. The CDR3 DNA sequence: TGTGCCACCAGTCCAGCCGGGACTAGCTACAATGAGCAGTTCTTC. This chain links TRBV24-1 with TRBJ2-1, with 8 bases fitting TRBD2. The CDR3 length is 15 residues. Unmatched junction bases numbered 6, after V lost 6 bases and J lost 3 bases. Germline CDR1 and CDR2: KGHDR and SFDVKD.